This T cell receptor (beta chain) was obtained from a study of early T cells in non-severe SARS-CoV-2 infection. Study-wide results and limits: Private and CD4 specificities were missed by VDJdb matching, which favored anti-spike CD8 responses.

This CDR3 has 13 amino acids. Germline V gives CDR1 LNHNV, CDR2 YYDKDF (reference sequence). Unique molecular identifiers were added to individual cDNA molecules. In TCRdb, the 5' RACE reads were re-called with MiXCR into one record per CDR3 protein. The repertoire holds some 60,000 distinct CDR3 sequences, with about 10% as singletons. At least ten counts were recorded for this clonotype. The antigen is undetermined. A junction end diverges from the germline sequence, so it may reflect a read error. The V and J genes are TRBV15 and TRBJ2-2; D is possibly TRBD2 (5 bases). The receptor's source is an adult who was a healthcare worker with PCR-confirmed SARS-CoV-2 infection or an uninfected control (not recorded which). Sequencing was performed on whole blood. As DNA, the CDR3 is TGTGCCACCAGCAGAGAGCGGGCCTCTTTAGTCCTTTTT. Translating gives CATSRERASLVLF. The full variable domain, in which reference TRBV15 and TRBJ2-2 provide the parts outside the CDR3, is DAMVIQNPRYQVTQFGKPVTLSCSQTLNHNVMYWYQQKSSQAPKLLFHYYDKDFNNEADTPDNFQSRRPNTSFCFLDIRSPGLGDTAMYLCATSRERASLVLFGEGSRLTVL.